The 10 T cell receptor beta chains presented below share a single source sample, sequenced in a study of OX40 agonist ivuxolimab in advanced cancers. Only in-frame clones appear in the TCRdb table, and some are missing; sequencing was by immunoSEQ multiplex PCR. This sample has 50,000 to 75,000 clones, with more than 75% found just once. Material: CD4+ or CD8+ T cells sorted from blood, obtained in a trial of the OX40 agonist ivuxolimab. The receptors here all came from an adult with an advanced solid tumor such as melanoma, head and neck, liver or kidney cancer.

This sequence joins TRBV5-1 and TRBJ1-1, with D unresolved. Germline values: CDR1 SGHRS, CDR2 YFSETQ. The CDR3 length is 11 residues. Trimming cost V 0 bases and J 5 bases, with 2 bases left between them. The CDR3 region has the DNA TGCGCCAGCAGCTTGGAGACTGAAGCTTTCTTT. The encoded protein is CASSLETEAFF.

The rearrangement joins TRBV19 to TRBJ2-6, with D possibly being TRBD1 (6 bases). Germline V CDR1 and CDR2: LNHDA, SQIVND (reference sequence). Trimming stripped 4 bases from V and 0 bases from J, with 16 bases between. The CDR3 consists of 18 residues. CDR3 in DNA: TGTGCCAGTAGTAATTACAGGGAGAGCGGCTCTGGGGCCAACGTCCTGACTTTC. It yields the protein CASSNYRESGSGANVLTF. The full variable domain, its missing parts supplied by reference TRBV19 and TRBJ2-6, is DGGITQSPKYLFRKEGQNVTLSCEQNLNHDAMYWYRQDPGQGLRLIYYSQIVNDFQKGDIAEGYSVSREKKESFPLTVTSAQKNPTAFYLCASSNYRESGSGANVLTFGAGSRLTVL.

The genes are TRBV11-2 and TRBJ1-3; D may be TRBD1 (6 bases). The CDR3 is 16 amino acids. CDR1 and CDR2 from the germline V gene are SGHAT and FQNNGV. Between the trimmed V and J ends, which lost 1 base and 0 bases, there was a span of 10 bases. The CDR3 spells CASSLGVRGSGNTIYF. CDR3 nucleotide sequence: TGTGCCAGCAGCTTAGGGGTCAGGGGCTCTGGAAACACCATATATTTT.

The rearrangement joins TRBV6-5 to TRBJ2-2, with D possibly matching TRBD1 (7 bases). CDR1 is MNHEY, CDR2 SVGAGI, per germline. The CDR3 has 15 amino acids. Between the trimmed V and J ends, which lost 0 bases and 7 bases, there was a span of 12 bases. CDR3 nucleotide sequence: TGTGCCAGCAGTTACTCGGACAGGCGGGGCGGGGAGCTGTTTTTT. Its protein product is CASSYSDRRGGELFF.

The chain couples TRBV5-1 to TRBJ2-1; 7 bases are shared with TRBD1. Trimming took 5 bases from V and 5 from J; bases not matched to a gene: 7. This CDR3 is built from 14 residues. Germline CDR1 reads SGHRS; CDR2 reads YFSETQ. As DNA, the CDR3 is TGCGCCAGCAGTCCGGGACAGCCTGACAATGAGCAGTTCTTC. It encodes CASSPGQPDNEQFF.

The rearrangement uses TRBV7-2 and TRBJ2-5; TRBD2 might be the D (7 bases). The CDR3 consists of 15 residues. V was cut by 5 bases and J by 6 bases, with 19 bases left in between. CDR1 and CDR2 (germline): SGHTA, FQGNSA. The CDR3, as DNA: TGTGCCAGCAGCCCCCATGGGGGGGCATTACAGACCCAGTACTTC. This codes for CASSPHGGALQTQYF.

V is TRBV11-2 and J is TRBJ1-5; no definite D call. The V gene's germline CDR1 is SGHAT and CDR2 FQNNGV. Trimming left V 0 bases short and J 6 bases short, with 12 bases between. CDR3 length: 15 amino acids. The CDR3 region is CASSLDRSAGQPQHF. The CDR3, as DNA: TGTGCCAGCAGCTTAGATCGCTCCGCGGGTCAGCCCCAGCATTTT.

The gene calls are TRBV30 and TRBJ2-1; D is possibly TRBD2 (6 bases). V lost 7 bases to trimming and J lost 2 bases, with 15 bases between them. Germline V gene sequence: CDR1 GTSNPN, CDR2 SVGIG (reference sequence). The CDR3 covers 14 residues. The CDR3 coding sequence is TGTGCCTATGTTGCGGGAAACACCTACAATGAGCAGTTCTTC. It specifies CAYVAGNTYNEQFF.

The chain links TRBV7-9 to TRBJ1-6; perhaps TRBD1 as D (6 bases). The germline V gene has CDR1 SEHNR and CDR2 FQNEAQ (reference sequence). V lost 2 bases and J lost 7, with 6 bases in between. This CDR3 is 13 amino acids long. CDR3 amino acids: CASSLQGNSPLHF. DNA for the CDR3: TGTGCCAGCAGCTTACAGGGGAATTCACCCCTCCACTTT. The full variable domain, rest sourced from reference TRBV7-9 and TRBJ1-6, is DTGVSQNPRHKITKRGQNVTFRCDPISEHNRLYWYRQTLGQGPEFLTYFQNEAQLEKSRLLSDRFSAERPKGSFSTLEIQRTEQGDSAMYLCASSLQGNSPLHFGNGTRLTVT.

This clone was recorded only once. The rearrangement links TRBV5-4 to TRBJ2-7; TRBD2 is a possible D gene (5 bases). Trimming stripped 3 bases from V and 0 bases from J, with 16 bases between. Germline assignment: CDR1 SGHNT and CDR2 YYREEE (reference sequence). The CDR3 consists of 16 residues. In nucleotides, the CDR3 is TGTGCCAGCAGCTCTCGTTCTAGCAGTACCTCCTACGAGCAGTACTTC. This translates into CASSSRSSSTSYEQYF.